The rows below give T cell receptor beta chains drawn from one sample of a study of long-term antiretroviral therapy in people with HIV. Libraries were prepared by immunoSEQ multiplex PCR; TCRdb keeps only in-frame clonotypes and omits some of them. This sample has 20,000 to 25,000 clones, with 65% to 80% found just once. The sample here was unsorted PBMCs, taken 0.5 years after starting antiretroviral therapy. These receptors came from a woman between 40 and 50 years old with HIV. CDR3s include the opening cysteine and the closing phenylalanine or tryptophan. Fields, in order: clone size, D gene, J gene, V gene, CDR3 protein, CDR3 DNA. A D gene is named only where the DNA matches it firmly. Clone size appears in some rows only: once, few, many, or a class for an expanded clone.

abundance: few; d_gene: .; j_gene: TRBJ2-7; v_gene: TRBV2; CDR3aa: CASSEVQGSSYEQYF; CDR3nt: TGTGCCAGCAGTGAAGTGCAGGGAAGCTCCTACGAGCAGTACTTC
abundance: .; d_gene: .; j_gene: TRBJ1-6; v_gene: TRBV18; CDR3aa: CASSPEGSNSPLHF; CDR3nt: TGTGCCAGCTCACCAGAAGGTAGTAATTCACCCCTCCACTTT
abundance: .; d_gene: TRBD1; j_gene: TRBJ2-5; v_gene: TRBV5-6; CDR3aa: CASSWGTGGFQETQYF; CDR3nt: TGTGCCAGCAGCTGGGGGACAGGGGGATTCCAAGAGACCCAGTACTTC
abundance: .; d_gene: .; j_gene: TRBJ1-4; v_gene: TRBV5-1; CDR3aa: CASSYRGPWEKLFF; CDR3nt: TGCGCCAGCAGCTACCGGGGGCCGTGGGAAAAACTGTTTTTT
abundance: .; d_gene: .; j_gene: TRBJ2-5; v_gene: TRBV4-1; CDR3aa: CASSQGRGTQETQYF; CDR3nt: TGCGCCAGCAGCCAAGGACGGGGCACACAAGAGACCCAGTACTTC
abundance: .; d_gene: TRBD2; j_gene: TRBJ2-3; v_gene: TRBV19; CDR3aa: CASSQSSGTRTDTQYF; CDR3nt: TGTGCCAGTAGTCAGTCTAGCGGGACTCGCACAGATACGCAGTATTTT
abundance: .; d_gene: .; j_gene: TRBJ1-1; v_gene: TRBV19; CDR3aa: CASSIGQGSGEAFF; CDR3nt: TGTGCCAGTAGTATAGGGCAGGGGAGTGGTGAAGCTTTCTTT
abundance: once; d_gene: .; j_gene: TRBJ2-3; v_gene: TRBV19; CDR3aa: CASSITAAGADTQYF; CDR3nt: TGTGCCAGTAGTATAACCGCAGCCGGCGCAGATACGCAGTATTTT
abundance: .; d_gene: TRBD1; j_gene: TRBJ1-5; v_gene: TRBV5-6; CDR3aa: CASSLTGAGQPQHF; CDR3nt: TGTGCCAGCAGCTTGACAGGGGCGGGTCAGCCCCAGCATTTT
abundance: medium-sized; d_gene: .; j_gene: TRBJ1-2; v_gene: TRBV9; CDR3aa: CASSSGGWGYTF; CDR3nt: TGTGCCAGCAGTTCGGGGGGCTGGGGCTACACCTTC
abundance: once; d_gene: .; j_gene: TRBJ1-4; v_gene: TRBV5-1; CDR3aa: CASSFGQGPEKLFF; CDR3nt: TGCGCCAGCAGCTTCGGTCAGGGGCCCGAAAAACTGTTTTTT
abundance: .; d_gene: .; j_gene: TRBJ2-5; v_gene: TRBV2; CDR3aa: CASSEALEYLQETQYF; CDR3nt: TGTGCCAGCAGTGAAGCTCTCGAATACCTCCAAGAGACCCAGTACTTC
abundance: .; d_gene: TRBD1; j_gene: TRBJ1-4; v_gene: TRBV29-1; CDR3aa: CSANIQGEGKLFF; CDR3nt: TGCAGCGCCAATATTCAGGGGGAGGGAAAACTGTTTTTT
abundance: .; d_gene: TRBD2; j_gene: TRBJ2-1; v_gene: TRBV5-4; CDR3aa: CASSLGAGGYNEQFF; CDR3nt: TGTGCCAGCAGCTTAGGAGCGGGGGGCTATAATGAGCAGTTCTTC
abundance: .; d_gene: .; j_gene: TRBJ2-7; v_gene: TRBV5-6; CDR3aa: CASSPQGFTYEQYF; CDR3nt: TGTGCCAGCAGCCCCCAGGGATTCACCTACGAGCAGTACTTC
abundance: .; d_gene: .; j_gene: TRBJ2-7; v_gene: TRBV19; CDR3aa: CASSIGDGIAPYEQYF; CDR3nt: TGTGCCAGTAGTATTGGGGACGGGATAGCCCCCTACGAGCAGTACTTC
abundance: .; d_gene: .; j_gene: TRBJ2-3; v_gene: TRBV14; CDR3aa: CASSLTEFSTDTQYF; CDR3nt: TGTGCCAGCAGCCTTACAGAGTTTAGCACAGATACGCAGTATTTT
abundance: .; d_gene: TRBD1; j_gene: TRBJ2-1; v_gene: TRBV25-1; CDR3aa: CASSERGQSYNEQFF; CDR3nt: TGTGCCAGCAGTGAAAGGGGACAGTCCTACAATGAGCAGTTCTTC
abundance: few; d_gene: TRBD2; j_gene: TRBJ2-1; v_gene: TRBV19; CDR3aa: CASSMGGSYNEQFF; CDR3nt: TGTGCCAGTAGTATGGGGGGGTCCTACAATGAGCAGTTCTTC
abundance: few; d_gene: TRBD1; j_gene: TRBJ2-7; v_gene: TRBV15; CDR3aa: CATSSRDRGTYEQYF; CDR3nt: TGTGCCACCAGCAGCCGGGACAGGGGAACCTACGAGCAGTACTTC
abundance: .; d_gene: .; j_gene: TRBJ1-4; v_gene: TRBV9; CDR3aa: CASSARGGEKLFF; CDR3nt: TGTGCCAGCAGCGCCAGAGGAGGTGAAAAACTGTTTTTT
abundance: .; d_gene: TRBD2; j_gene: TRBJ2-7; v_gene: TRBV7-9; CDR3aa: CASSFLAGDSYEQYF; CDR3nt: TGTGCCAGCAGCTTTCTAGCGGGGGACTCCTACGAGCAGTACTTC
abundance: .; d_gene: .; j_gene: TRBJ1-1; v_gene: TRBV4-3; CDR3aa: CASSQDNLWGTTEAFF; CDR3nt: TGCGCCAGCAGCCAAGATAACTTGTGGGGGACGACTGAAGCTTTCTTT
abundance: few; d_gene: .; j_gene: TRBJ1-1; v_gene: TRBV14; CDR3aa: CASSQDPRGTEAFF; CDR3nt: TGTGCCAGCAGCCAAGATCCCCGAGGAACTGAAGCTTTCTTT
abundance: .; d_gene: .; j_gene: TRBJ1-4; v_gene: TRBV28; CDR3aa: CASSTTGKTNEKLFF; CDR3nt: TGTGCCAGCAGTACTACAGGGAAAACTAATGAAAAACTGTTTTTT
abundance: .; d_gene: TRBD2; j_gene: TRBJ2-7; v_gene: TRBV27; CDR3aa: CASTPSGGFYEQYF; CDR3nt: TGTGCCAGCACTCCGTCGGGGGGTTTCTACGAGCAGTACTTC
abundance: .; d_gene: .; j_gene: TRBJ2-1; v_gene: TRBV30; CDR3aa: CAWADIYNEQFF; CDR3nt: TGTGCCTGGGCTGACATTTACAATGAGCAGTTCTTC
abundance: .; d_gene: .; j_gene: TRBJ2-1; v_gene: TRBV5-4; CDR3aa: CASSSTEHNNEQFF; CDR3nt: TGTGCCAGCAGCTCGACCGAGCACAACAATGAGCAGTTCTTC
abundance: once; d_gene: TRBD1; j_gene: TRBJ2-7; v_gene: TRBV5-1; CDR3aa: CASSLTGTANEQYF; CDR3nt: TGCGCCAGCAGCTTGACCGGGACAGCAAACGAGCAGTACTTC
abundance: .; d_gene: .; j_gene: TRBJ1-1; v_gene: TRBV7-9; CDR3aa: CASSLDGDTEAFF; CDR3nt: TGTGCCAGCAGCTTAGACGGTGACACTGAAGCTTTCTTT
abundance: .; d_gene: .; j_gene: TRBJ2-3; v_gene: TRBV7-9; CDR3aa: CASSSKDSLTRDTQYF; CDR3nt: TGTGCCAGCAGTTCAAAGGACAGTCTTACACGGGATACGCAGTATTTT
abundance: few; d_gene: .; j_gene: TRBJ1-2; v_gene: TRBV7-9; CDR3aa: CASSTSGRNNYGYTF; CDR3nt: TGTGCCAGCAGCACAAGCGGACGGAATAACTATGGCTACACCTTC
abundance: .; d_gene: .; j_gene: TRBJ2-3; v_gene: TRBV4-3; CDR3aa: CASSQSPDIPAGVQYF; CDR3nt: TGCGCCAGCAGCCAAAGCCCAGACATTCCAGCAGGGGTGCAGTATTTT
abundance: .; d_gene: TRBD1; j_gene: TRBJ2-5; v_gene: TRBV27; CDR3aa: CASSAPGQGSSETQYF; CDR3nt: TGTGCCAGCAGTGCTCCGGGACAGGGGAGTTCGGAGACCCAGTACTTC
abundance: .; d_gene: TRBD1; j_gene: TRBJ2-3; v_gene: TRBV13; CDR3aa: CASSYRTGGGTDTQYF; CDR3nt: TGTGCCAGCAGCTACAGGACAGGGGGCGGAACAGATACGCAGTATTTT
abundance: once; d_gene: .; j_gene: TRBJ1-6; v_gene: TRBV9; CDR3aa: CASSLWQDNSPLHF; CDR3nt: TGTGCCAGCAGCCTTTGGCAGGATAATTCACCCCTCCACTTT
abundance: .; d_gene: .; j_gene: TRBJ1-3; v_gene: TRBV2; CDR3aa: CASSTQILSGNTIYF; CDR3nt: TGTGCCAGCAGTACCCAGATCCTCTCTGGAAACACCATATATTTT